A selection of T cell receptor beta chains follows, all from one sample in a study of early T cells in non-severe SARS-CoV-2 infection. TCRdb re-analysed the 5' RACE reads in MiXCR, keeping a single row per CDR3 protein. This sample yields about 61,000 distinct CDR3 sequences, of which around 13% are seen a single time; roughly 1.2% belongs to the top ten. Source: whole blood, taken at baseline. All receptors derive from an adult who was a healthcare worker with PCR-confirmed SARS-CoV-2 infection or an uninfected control (not recorded which). The donor label of this sample is uncertain. The CDR3 runs from the conserved cysteine through the conserved F or W.

>TRBV3-1|13|TRBJ1-2
CASSQDPGYGYTF
>TRBV29-1|13|TRBJ2-3
CSVERQLTDTQYF
>TRBV20-1|16|TRBJ2-5
CSANPGGLAGEETQYF
>TRBV2|18|TRBJ1-5
CASSRDRGQTYSNQPQHF
>TRBV7-6|12|TRBJ2-2
CASSLNTGELFF
>TRBV7-2|16|TRBJ1-6
CASSLGPGQPNSPLHF
>TRBV7-2|13|TRBJ2-4
CASSTAALNIQYF
>TRBV4-2|16|TRBJ2-2
CASSQGPPGNPGELFF
>TRBV11-3|15|TRBJ2-1
CASSLGTVSYNEQFF
>TRBV18|15|TRBJ1-2
CASSPRDRGIYGYTF
>TRBV30|13|TRBJ2-1
CAWAGGSYNEQFF
>TRBV12-3/TRBV12-4|13|TRBJ2-5
CASRPPGDETQYF
>TRBV18|15|TRBJ1-1
CASSPPGSVNTEAFF
>TRBV29-1|11|TRBJ1-3
CSASSGNTIYF
>TRBV12-3/TRBV12-4|16|TRBJ1-5
CASSSSSDSFMKPQHF
>TRBV25-1|17|TRBJ2-5
CASSKTPWGGGQETQYF
>TRBV7-9|13|TRBJ2-3
CASSPTRRDTQYF
>TRBV29-1|13|TRBJ2-1
CSSRTGSGNEQFF
>TRBV20-1|14|TRBJ2-5
CSARVGGGRETQYF
>TRBV5-1|12|TRBJ1-1
CASSKTNTEAFF
>TRBV29-1|10|TRBJ2-5
CSVEGETQYF
>TRBV4-1|15|TRBJ1-4
CASSPGQGNNEKLFF
>TRBV2|16|TRBJ1-5
CASSVNRGPGNQPQHF
>TRBV30|12|TRBJ2-1
CAWSDEGNEQFF
>TRBV9|17|TRBJ2-3
CASSLTQPGLAGGTQYF
>TRBV28|12|TRBJ1-1
CASSAHRVEAFF
>TRBV4-1|15|TRBJ2-5
CASRVSGSPQETQYF
>TRBV7-8|13|TRBJ1-2
CASSTDTYYGYTF
>TRBV20-1|11|TRBJ2-2
CSATAAGELFF
>TRBV5-1|14|TRBJ2-1
CASSLAQGHNEQFF
>TRBV7-3|14|TRBJ2-5
CASSSTSSQETQYF
>TRBV10-2|15|TRBJ1-4
CASSRSGSINEKLFF
>TRBV7-2|16|TRBJ2-3
CASSLLRGGLSDTQYF
>TRBV9|14|TRBJ1-4
CASSAGQPNEKLFF
>TRBV12-3/TRBV12-4|14|TRBJ2-5
CASSLRGPQETQYF
>TRBV15|15|TRBJ1-1
CATSRTGTGGPRAFF
>TRBV5-8|12|TRBJ2-3
CASSFQPDTQYF
>TRBV27|13|TRBJ2-5
CASSIYRGETQYF
>TRBV2|15|TRBJ2-2
CASNREGARTGELFF
>TRBV5-1|16|TRBJ2-6
CASSLETGSGANVLTF
>TRBV19|15|TRBJ1-3
CASGPPGQFGNTIYF
>TRBV7-6|13|TRBJ2-1
CASSLAQYNEQFF
>TRBV5-6|13|TRBJ2-3
CASSLMRGDTQYF
>TRBV20-1|16|TRBJ2-1
CSARAGRGTMRIEQFF
>TRBV18|13|TRBJ1-2
CASSPGTAYGYTF
>TRBV7-8|16|TRBJ1-2
CASSSAGAGVNYGYTF
>TRBV5-1|17|TRBJ2-3
CASSTRVTGTGTDTQYF
>TRBV6-6|17|TRBJ2-3
CASSYEIRGLRPDTQYF
>TRBV5-5|19|TRBJ2-6
CASSLQRAAKPSGANVLTF
>TRBV27|18|TRBJ2-1
CASTAFYVGGGGLNEQFF